These 10 T cell receptor beta chains were all obtained from the same sample, sequenced in a study of T cells in Graves' hyperthyroidism and ophthalmopathy. Regions amplified from RNA transcripts were the TCR beta CDR3 regions. First-round RT-PCR with HTBI primers amplified the TCR CDR3 region. MiXCR, applied by TCRdb to the multiplex PCR reads, yields one record per CDR3 protein. The table has around 530,000 distinct CDR3 sequences, approximately 17% seen once. The source material was blood. These receptors all come from a woman between 18 and 30 years old with Graves' ophthalmopathy.

The chain recombines TRBV18 with TRBJ2-7; D is uncertain. CDR3 length: 14 amino acids. Trimming removed 5 bases from V and 0 bases from J, with 11 bases in between. Germline V gives CDR1 KGHSH, CDR2 LQKENI. CDR3 nucleotide sequence: TGTGCCAGCTCAGCGGACCGCAACTCCTACGAGCAGTACTTC. Residues: CASSADRNSYEQYF.

The sample holds many counts of this clonotype. The V call is TRBV12-3 or TRBV12-4, the J call TRBJ2-1, with 9 positions matching TRBD2. The CDR3 sequence is 17 residues long. With V trimmed by 1 base and J by 2 bases, 6 bases remained unmatched. This chain's CDR3 is CASSLVSGGRAYNEQFF. The CDR3 DNA sequence: TGTGCCAGCAGTTTAGTTAGCGGCGGGAGGGCCTACAATGAGCAGTTCTTC.

This clonotype came up many times. Written as DNA, the CDR3 is TGTGCCAGCAGGGATGACGGGGAGCACGAGCAGTACTTC. Protein sequence: CASRDDGEHEQYF. This chain uses TRBV28 with TRBJ2-7, with D perhaps TRBD2 (5 bases). Trimming shortened V by 6 bases and J by 5 bases, and 14 bases separated the two germline ends. CDR3 length: 13 residues. The V gene's germline CDR1 is MDHEN and CDR2 SYDVKM.

This clonotype was detected ten times or more. The chain carries TRBV12-3 or TRBV12-4 and TRBJ1-1; no clear D gene. The CDR3 runs to 17 residues. V dropped 6 bases and J dropped 4 bases, with 24 bases sitting between them. The CDR3 bases are TGTGCCAGCAGCCCGAAGAGGCCAAGGCAGAGGAGCACTGAAGCTTTCTTT. It encodes CASSPKRPRQRSTEAFF.

This clonotype was seen ten or more times. The chain recombines TRBV6-1 with TRBJ1-1; the D gene is possibly TRBD1 (5 bases). Germline lookup yields CDR1 MNHNS and CDR2 SASEGT. V lost 7 bases and J lost 4, with 13 bases in between. The CDR3 has 13 amino acids. The CDR3 loop is CASIMRGTTEAFF. The CDR3 nucleotides read TGTGCCAGCATTATGAGGGGTACCACTGAAGCTTTCTTT.

This clonotype has at least ten counts. The chain links TRBV27 to TRBJ2-3; 9 bases are a match to TRBD1. Germline V lookup: CDR1 MNHEY, CDR2 SMNVEV (reference sequence). Trimming removed 3 bases from V and 0 bases from J; junction bases left unmatched: 10. The CDR3 totals 18 residues. CDR3 bases: TGTGCCAGCAGTTTCCGCGGCCCACAGGGGGCTAGCACAGATACGCAGTATTTT. This codes for CASSFRGPQGASTDTQYF.

This clonotype occurred many times. The V call is TRBV12-3 or TRBV12-4, the J call TRBJ2-1, with 8 positions matching TRBD2. This CDR3 spans 20 amino acids. The junction had 21 bases not matched to a gene; V was cut back by 3 bases and J by 5 bases. CDR3 nucleotides: TGTGCCAGCAGTTTGGGCAGGCGTGGACTAGCTCACAAACCGAACAATGAGCAGTTCTTC. Protein product: CASSLGRRGLAHKPNNEQFF.

The J gene is TRBJ2-2, the V gene TRBV7-9, with D hard to call. The V and J ends lost 2 bases and 4 bases respectively, with 8 bases between them. Germline V gene data show CDR1 as SEHNR and CDR2 as FQNEAQ (reference sequence). This CDR3 region has 14 residues. The CDR3, as DNA: TGTGCCAGCAGCTTACTCGAGAGCACCGGGGAGCTGTTTTTT. Translating gives CASSLLESTGELFF.

This clonotype was counted once. The chain has TRBV11-2 and TRBJ2-7; no clear D. The CDR3 spans 14 residues. Per the germline V gene, CDR1 is SGHAT and CDR2 is FQNNGV. V was clipped by 5 bases and J by 2 bases, with 13 bases between them. This chain's CDR3 is CASSSETFTYEQYF. In DNA form, the CDR3 reads TGTGCCAGCAGCAGCGAGACGTTTACCTACGAGCAGTACTTC. The full variable domain, with the rest looked up from reference TRBV11-2 and TRBJ2-7, is EAGVAQSPRYKIIEKRQSVAFWCNPISGHATLYWYQQILGQGPKLLIQFQNNGVVDDSQLPKDRFSAERLKGVDSTLKIQPAKLEDSAVYLCASSSETFTYEQYFGPGTRLTVT.

The sample holds a few counts of this clonotype. The gene calls are TRBV9 and TRBJ2-2; TRBD2 aligns across 13 bases. The CDR3 runs 20 residues. The germline CDR1 and CDR2 sequences are SGDLS and YYNGEE. V shed 4 bases and J 4 bases; nucleotides not matched to a gene: 16. CDR3 in amino acids: CASSYLTGLAGTRGTGELFF. The CDR3 DNA sequence: TGTGCCAGCAGCTACCTAACGGGACTAGCGGGGACTCGGGGCACCGGGGAGCTGTTTTTT.